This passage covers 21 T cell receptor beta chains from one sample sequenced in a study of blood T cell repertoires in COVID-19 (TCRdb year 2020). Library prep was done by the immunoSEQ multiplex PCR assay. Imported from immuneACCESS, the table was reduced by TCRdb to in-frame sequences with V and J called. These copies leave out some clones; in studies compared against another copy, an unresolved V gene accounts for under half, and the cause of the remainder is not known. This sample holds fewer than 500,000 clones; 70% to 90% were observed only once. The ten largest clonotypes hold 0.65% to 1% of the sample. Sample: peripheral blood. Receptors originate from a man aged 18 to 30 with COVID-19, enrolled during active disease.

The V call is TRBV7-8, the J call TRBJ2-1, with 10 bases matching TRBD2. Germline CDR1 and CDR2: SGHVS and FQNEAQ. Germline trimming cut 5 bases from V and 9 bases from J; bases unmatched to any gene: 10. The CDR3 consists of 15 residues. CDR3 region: CASSPLAGEGGEQFF. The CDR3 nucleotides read TGTGCCAGCAGCCCCCTAGCGGGAGAGGGAGGTGAGCAGTTCTTC.

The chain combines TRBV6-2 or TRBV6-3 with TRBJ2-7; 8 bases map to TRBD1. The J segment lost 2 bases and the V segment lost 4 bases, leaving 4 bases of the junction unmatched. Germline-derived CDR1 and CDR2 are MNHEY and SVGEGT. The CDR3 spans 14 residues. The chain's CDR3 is CASSLTGDTYEQYF. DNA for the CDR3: TGTGCCAGCAGTTTGACAGGGGATACCTACGAGCAGTACTTC.

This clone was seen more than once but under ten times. The CDR3 is CASSLDLFPTGELFF. The CDR3 DNA is TGTGCCAGCAGCTTGGATCTATTCCCCACCGGGGAGCTGTTTTTT. The chain employs TRBV5-4 and TRBJ2-2, with D unclear. Germline lookup yields CDR1 SGHNT and CDR2 YYREEE (reference sequence). The length of the CDR3 is 15 residues. The V gene lost 0 bases and the J gene lost 4 bases, with 10 bases spanning the gap.

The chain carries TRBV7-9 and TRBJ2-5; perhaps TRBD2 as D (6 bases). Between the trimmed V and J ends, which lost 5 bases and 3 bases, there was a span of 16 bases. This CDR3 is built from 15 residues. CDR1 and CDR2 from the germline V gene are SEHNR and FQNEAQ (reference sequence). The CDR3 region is CASSLSYGGKETQYF. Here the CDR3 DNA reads TGTGCCAGCAGCCTAAGTTACGGGGGAAAAGAGACCCAGTACTTC.

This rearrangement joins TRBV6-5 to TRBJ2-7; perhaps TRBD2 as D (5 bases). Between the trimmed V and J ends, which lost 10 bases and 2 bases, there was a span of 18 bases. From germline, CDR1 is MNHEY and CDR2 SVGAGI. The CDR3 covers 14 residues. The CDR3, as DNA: TGTGCCACCCTAGAACCGACTATTACCTACGAGCAGTACTTC. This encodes CATLEPTITYEQYF.

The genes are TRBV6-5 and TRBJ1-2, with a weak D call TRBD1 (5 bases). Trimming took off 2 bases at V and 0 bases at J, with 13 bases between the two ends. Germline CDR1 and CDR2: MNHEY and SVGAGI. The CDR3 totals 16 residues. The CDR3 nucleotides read TGTGCCAGCAGTTACAGCGGGGCGACAGCTAACTATGGCTACACCTTC. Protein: CASSYSGATANYGYTF.

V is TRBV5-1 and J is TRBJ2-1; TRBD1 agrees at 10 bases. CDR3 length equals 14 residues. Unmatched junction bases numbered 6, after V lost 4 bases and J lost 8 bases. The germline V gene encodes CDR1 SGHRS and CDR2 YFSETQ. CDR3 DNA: TGCGCCAGCAGCCCTAGGACAGGGGGGCATGAGCAGTTCTTC. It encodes CASSPRTGGHEQFF.

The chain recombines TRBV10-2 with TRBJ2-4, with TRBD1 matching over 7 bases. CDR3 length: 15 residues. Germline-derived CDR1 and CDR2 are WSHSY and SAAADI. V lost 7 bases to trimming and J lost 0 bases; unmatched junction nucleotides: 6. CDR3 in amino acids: CASTSGGTAKNIQYF. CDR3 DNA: TGCGCCAGCACATCAGGGGGAACAGCCAAAAACATTCAGTACTTC.

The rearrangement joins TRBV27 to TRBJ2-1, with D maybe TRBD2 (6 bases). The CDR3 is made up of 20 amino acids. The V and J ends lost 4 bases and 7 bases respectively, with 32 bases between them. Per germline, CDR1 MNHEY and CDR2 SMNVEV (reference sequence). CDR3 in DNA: TGTGCCAGCAGTTCCCCTCTTAGCGTCGCGGGACTCCTCCCAAAGAATGAGCAGTTCTTC. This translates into CASSSPLSVAGLLPKNEQFF.

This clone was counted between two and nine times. As DNA, the CDR3 is TGTGCCAGCAACGAGCGGGGGACTGGCACAGATACGCAGTATTTT. Translation gives CASNERGTGTDTQYF. This rearrangement joins TRBV7-9 to TRBJ2-3; 8 positions agree with TRBD2. After removal of 7 bases from V and 1 base from J, the junction contained 7 bases not matched to a gene. Per germline, CDR1 SEHNR and CDR2 FQNEAQ (reference sequence). This CDR3 has 15 amino acids.

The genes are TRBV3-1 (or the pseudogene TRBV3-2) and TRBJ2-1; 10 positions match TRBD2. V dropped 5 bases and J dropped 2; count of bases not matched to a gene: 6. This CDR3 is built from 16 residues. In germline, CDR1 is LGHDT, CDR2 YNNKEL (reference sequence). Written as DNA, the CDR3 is TGTGCCAGCAGCGACCCTAGCGGGGGTCCCTACAATGAGCAGTTCTTC. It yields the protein CASSDPSGGPYNEQFF.

The CDR3 DNA follows: TGTGCCAGCGAAGGTACAGCGGGCACCGGGGAGCTGTTTTTT. Protein product: CASEGTAGTGELFF. The chain recombines TRBV2 with TRBJ2-2, with a tentative D call TRBD2 (6 bases). V lost 8 bases and J lost 4, with 14 bases in between. This CDR3 contains 14 residues. Germline V gives CDR1 SNHLY, CDR2 FYNNEI.

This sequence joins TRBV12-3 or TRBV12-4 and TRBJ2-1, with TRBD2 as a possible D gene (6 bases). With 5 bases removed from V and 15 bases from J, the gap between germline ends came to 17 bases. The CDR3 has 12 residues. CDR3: CASSLAVGEAFF. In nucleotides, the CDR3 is TGTGCCAGCAGTCTTGCGGTTGGGGAGGCGTTCTTC.

The chain's CDR3 is CSGTTTNEKLFF. The CDR3, as DNA: TGCAGCGGTACTACAACTAATGAAAAACTGTTTTTT. This chain links TRBV29-1 with TRBJ1-4; D is undetermined. Between the trimmed V and J ends, which lost 7 bases and 0 bases, there was a span of 6 bases. CDR1 and CDR2 from the germline V gene are SQVTM and ANQGSEA. The CDR3 is 12 amino acids.

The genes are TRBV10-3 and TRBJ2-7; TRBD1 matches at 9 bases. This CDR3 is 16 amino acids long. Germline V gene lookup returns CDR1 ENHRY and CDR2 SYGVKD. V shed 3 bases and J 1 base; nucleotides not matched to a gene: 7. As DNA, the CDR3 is TGTGCCATCAGTGATACCGGGACAGGGATATCCTACGAGCAGTACTTC. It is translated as CAISDTGTGISYEQYF.

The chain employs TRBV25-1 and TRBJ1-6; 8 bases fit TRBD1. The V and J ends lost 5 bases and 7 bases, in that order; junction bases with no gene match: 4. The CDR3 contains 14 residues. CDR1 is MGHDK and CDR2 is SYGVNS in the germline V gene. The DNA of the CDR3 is TGTGCCAGCAGTTGGACAGGGACGAATTCACCCCTCCACTTT. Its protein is CASSWTGTNSPLHF.

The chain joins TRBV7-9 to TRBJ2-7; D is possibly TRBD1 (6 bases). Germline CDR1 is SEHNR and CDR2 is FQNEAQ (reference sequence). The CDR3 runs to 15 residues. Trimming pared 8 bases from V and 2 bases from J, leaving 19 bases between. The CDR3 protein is CASAIIQPGAYEQYF. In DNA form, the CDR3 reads TGTGCCAGCGCGATCATACAGCCAGGGGCCTACGAGCAGTACTTC.

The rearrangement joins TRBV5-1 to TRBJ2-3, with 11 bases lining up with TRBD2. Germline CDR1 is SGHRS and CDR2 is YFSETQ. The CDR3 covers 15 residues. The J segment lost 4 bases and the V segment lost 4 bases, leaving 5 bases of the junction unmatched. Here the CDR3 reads CASSPTSGTPDTQYF. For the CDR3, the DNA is TGCGCCAGCAGCCCGACTAGCGGGACCCCAGATACGCAGTATTTT.

CDR3 amino acids: CASSLNTGANQPQHF. The CDR3 nucleotides read TGTGCCAGCAGCCTAAACACAGGGGCAAATCAGCCCCAGCATTTT. The chain joins TRBV2 to TRBJ1-5, with 7 nucleotides matching TRBD1. With 6 bases clipped from V and 4 bases from J, the junction kept 9 bases outside the gene matches. Germline assignment: CDR1 SNHLY and CDR2 FYNNEI. This CDR3 region has 15 residues.

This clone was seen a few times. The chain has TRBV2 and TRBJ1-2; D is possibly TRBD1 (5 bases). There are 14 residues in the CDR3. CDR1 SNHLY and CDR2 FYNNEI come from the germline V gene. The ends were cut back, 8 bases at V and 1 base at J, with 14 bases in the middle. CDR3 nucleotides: TGTGCCAGCGAAGGTGCGGGGGTTAACTATGGCTACACCTTC. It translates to CASEGAGVNYGYTF.

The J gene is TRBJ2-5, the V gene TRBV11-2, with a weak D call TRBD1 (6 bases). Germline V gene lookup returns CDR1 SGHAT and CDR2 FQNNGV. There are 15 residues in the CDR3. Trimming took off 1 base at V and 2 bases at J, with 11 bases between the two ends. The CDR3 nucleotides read TGTGCCAGCAGCTTAGCAGGGGTCCCTCAAGAGACCCAGTACTTC. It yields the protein CASSLAGVPQETQYF.